This T cell receptor beta chain is drawn from a study of identical twins. General observations from the study: Insertions were fewer in abundant cord blood beta clonotypes, whereas memory repertoires showed none of this pattern.

The table lists this clonotype with a few counts. Its antigen is still unknown. TCRdb redid the calling of the 5' RACE reads with MiXCR, one entry per CDR3 protein. The sample has approximately 550,000 distinct CDR3 sequences, 20% to 25% seen once; the top ten hold approximately 0.52%. Germline lookup yields CDR1 SQVTM and CDR2 ANQGSEA. The CDR3 has 16 residues. V was pared by 0 bases and J by 2 bases, with 10 bases of the junction left unmatched. The same data also contributed to another study, on yellow fever vaccine responses in identical twins. That publication notes: After vaccination, twins' T cell response reportedly seemed partly convergent, partly personalized.

This chain uses TRBV29-1 with TRBJ2-7, with TRBD1 matching 7 bases. The specimen was CD4+ T cells sorted from blood. This TCR derives from a woman aged 18-29 years in good health. As DNA, the CDR3 is TGCAGCGTTGAAGATCGAGGGGGCGATTCCACCTACGAGCAGTACTTC. Its protein is CSVEDRGGDSTYEQYF.